What follows are 8 T cell receptor beta chains derived from one specimen sequenced in a study of radiotherapy plus CTLA-4 blockade in lung cancer (dated by TCRdb to the late 2010s). Library preparation employed the immunoSEQ multiplex PCR assay. The table was pulled from immuneACCESS by TCRdb, which kept in-frame rearrangements only. Such tables lose some clones; where checked, under half of the loss comes from unresolved V genes, and the rest has no known cause. Here the sample has 100,000 to 150,000 clones; just under 80% occur a single time. The top ten clonotypes cover about 5.2% of the sample. Source: peripheral blood, taken from a patient treated with radiotherapy plus ipilimumab. Every receptor here comes from a human donor with non-small cell lung cancer who had a partial response to radiotherapy plus ipilimumab.

The V call is TRBV11-2, the J call TRBJ1-2; 8 positions match TRBD1. Per the germline V gene, CDR1 is SGHAT and CDR2 is FQNNGV. The CDR3 sequence is 15 residues long. After removal of 5 bases from V and 5 bases from J, the junction contained 10 bases not matched to a gene. CDR3 sequence: CASSHGQGRGYGYTF. DNA for the CDR3: TGTGCCAGCAGCCACGGACAGGGTAGGGGGTATGGCTACACCTTC.

The V gene is TRBV4-1, the J gene TRBJ1-2; D may be TRBD1 (5 bases). V lost 1 base and J lost 8, with 26 bases in between. The CDR3 totals 18 residues. Germline-derived CDR1 and CDR2 are MGHRA and YSYEKL. The DNA for the CDR3 is TGCGCCAGCAGCCAAGTATTGGGGGATTTCGGGGGAGGAGAGGGCTACACCTTC. Translation gives CASSQVLGDFGGGEGYTF.

The genes are TRBV5-1 and TRBJ2-7, with D possibly TRBD2 on 6 matching bases. CDR1 and CDR2 from the germline V gene are SGHRS and YFSETQ. The CDR3 loop spans 16 amino acids. V shed 1 base and J shed 4 bases, with 18 bases lying between them. The CDR3 bases are TGCGCCAGCAGCTTGATGGCGGGGCAGACCCTATACGAGCAGTACTTC. Its protein product is CASSLMAGQTLYEQYF.

The V and J genes are TRBV7-2 and TRBJ1-1; a possible D gene is TRBD1 (5 bases). V was clipped by 6 bases and J by 1 base, with 12 bases between them. Germline CDR1 reads SGHTA; CDR2 reads FQGNSA. This CDR3 has 14 amino acids. The CDR3 DNA follows: TGTGCCAGCAGAGCCGGGACTGAGAACACTGAAGCTTTCTTT. Translated, it gives CASRAGTENTEAFF.

This sequence joins TRBV28 and TRBJ1-2; D possibly corresponds to TRBD1 (5 bases). The CDR3 runs 16 residues. CDR1 is MDHEN and CDR2 is SYDVKM in the germline V gene. Between the trimmed V and J ends, which lost 7 bases and 6 bases, there was a span of 24 bases. CDR3 residues: CASTSGEGRGFDGYTF. CDR3 DNA: TGTGCCAGCACCTCGGGGGAGGGCCGGGGCTTTGATGGCTACACCTTC.

V usage is TRBV7-9 and J usage is TRBJ1-3; the D gene is possibly TRBD1 (6 bases). CDR3 size: 15 residues. The V gene's germline CDR1 is SEHNR and CDR2 FQNEAQ (reference sequence). The ends were cut back, 1 base at V and 4 bases at J, with 11 bases in the middle. CDR3 in DNA: TGTGCCAGCAGCTTAGGGACAGTCCTAGGAAACACCATATATTTT. Amino acids: CASSLGTVLGNTIYF.

This clone was observed a single time. The genes are TRBV5-1 and TRBJ2-1, with 9 bases that match TRBD2. The length of the CDR3 is 18 residues. V dropped 0 bases and J dropped 3; count of bases not matched to a gene: 10. Per germline, CDR1 SGHRS and CDR2 YFSETQ. The CDR3 coding sequence is TGCGCCAGCAGCTTGGTGCCAACTCATAGCGGGGGCTACAATGAGCAGTTCTTC. Translation gives CASSLVPTHSGGYNEQFF.

J is TRBJ2-5 and V is TRBV11-1; the D gene is possibly TRBD1 (6 bases). Germline assignment: CDR1 SGHAT and CDR2 FQDESV (reference sequence). CDR3 size: 15 residues. With 5 bases removed from V and 4 bases from J, the gap between germline ends came to 17 bases. The CDR3 DNA is TGTGCCAGCAGCAACCCGAGGGGGATCAGAGAGACCCAGTACTTC. Residues: CASSNPRGIRETQYF. Complete variable domain (other parts from reference TRBV11-1 and TRBJ2-5): EAEVAQSPRYKITEKSQAVAFWCDPISGHATLYWYRQILGQGPELLVQFQDESVVDDSQLPKDRFSAERLKGVDSTLKIQPAELGDSAMYLCASSNPRGIRETQYFGPGTRLLVL.